Listed below are T cell receptor beta chains from one sample, sequenced in a study of T cells in Graves' hyperthyroidism and ophthalmopathy. Each CDR3 protein gets one entry after TCRdb re-called the multiplex PCR reads with MiXCR. The sample lists under 350,000 distinct CDR3 sequences, about an eighth occurring once. The sequenced sample consisted of blood. These receptors all stem from a woman in her 30s with Graves' hyperthyroidism that later progressed to Graves' ophthalmopathy. The CDR3 runs from the conserved cysteine through the conserved F or W. The order of the fields is J gene, D gene, V gene, clone size, CDR3 protein, CDR3 DNA. D genes are given only for firm matches. Clone size is given for some rows only: seen once, a few or many times, or a class if the clone is expanded.

J gene: TRBJ2-2
D gene: NA
V gene: TRBV29-1
clone size: many
CDR3 protein: CSGKDGPGELFF
CDR3 DNA: TGCAGCGGAAAGGACGGACCCGGGGAGCTGTTTTTT

J gene: TRBJ2-7
D gene: TRBD1
V gene: TRBV7-9
clone size: many
CDR3 protein: CASSSGQEQHEQYF
CDR3 DNA: TGTGCCAGCAGCTCCGGACAGGAGCAGCACGAGCAGTACTTC

J gene: TRBJ1-5
D gene: NA
V gene: TRBV7-8
clone size: many
CDR3 protein: CASSLGPGDQPQHF
CDR3 DNA: TGTGCCAGCAGCTTAGGACCCGGGGATCAGCCCCAGCATTTT

J gene: TRBJ2-6
D gene: NA
V gene: TRBV25-1
clone size: few
CDR3 protein: CASSESRDSGANVLTF
CDR3 DNA: TGTGCCAGCAGTGAATCGCGGGACTCTGGGGCCAACGTCCTGACTTTC

J gene: TRBJ2-4
D gene: TRBD2
V gene: TRBV7-2
clone size: many
CDR3 protein: CASSLMAGAYVIQYF
CDR3 DNA: TGTGCCAGCAGCTTAATGGCGGGAGCGTACGTAATTCAGTACTTC

J gene: TRBJ2-3
D gene: NA
V gene: TRBV27
clone size: many
CDR3 protein: CASSFGARPDTQYF
CDR3 DNA: TGTGCCAGCAGTTTCGGGGCTAGACCAGATACGCAGTATTTT

J gene: TRBJ2-1
D gene: NA
V gene: TRBV4-3
clone size: many
CDR3 protein: CASSQDGAFWGEQFF
CDR3 DNA: TGCGCCAGCAGCCAAGATGGAGCGTTTTGGGGTGAGCAGTTCTTC

J gene: TRBJ1-1
D gene: NA
V gene: TRBV4-1
clone size: many
CDR3 protein: CASSQYVGPMNTEAFF
CDR3 DNA: TGCGCCAGCAGCCAATATGTTGGACCCATGAACACTGAAGCTTTCTTT

J gene: TRBJ2-7
D gene: TRBD2
V gene: TRBV5-1
clone size: many
CDR3 protein: CASSAGGLAPYEQYF
CDR3 DNA: TGCGCCAGCAGCGCCGGTGGACTAGCCCCCTACGAGCAGTACTTC

J gene: TRBJ1-4
D gene: NA
V gene: TRBV27
clone size: NA
CDR3 protein: CASSLWAGQLNEKLFF
CDR3 DNA: TGTGCCAGCAGTTTATGGGCGGGGCAGCTTAATGAAAAACTGTTTTTT

J gene: TRBJ2-7
D gene: TRBD1
V gene: TRBV5-1
clone size: NA
CDR3 protein: CASCRGPDDEQYF
CDR3 DNA: TGCGCCAGCTGCAGGGGGCCTGACGACGAGCAGTACTTC

J gene: TRBJ2-1
D gene: TRBD1
V gene: TRBV7-3
clone size: NA
CDR3 protein: CASSSQGEYNEQFF
CDR3 DNA: TGTGCCAGCAGCTCCCAGGGGGAGTACAATGAGCAGTTCTTC

J gene: TRBJ2-7
D gene: TRBD2
V gene: TRBV7-6
clone size: many
CDR3 protein: CASSILAGGPHEQYF
CDR3 DNA: TGTGCCAGCAGCATCCTAGCGGGAGGGCCTCACGAGCAGTACTTC

J gene: TRBJ1-3
D gene: TRBD1
V gene: TRBV6-1
clone size: NA
CDR3 protein: CAVRAQQGGNTIYF
CDR3 DNA: TGTGCCGTTCGTGCCCAACAGGGGGGAAACACCATATATTTT